The 11 T cell receptor beta chains listed next were all sequenced from one sample in a study of cytomegalovirus exposure and HLA in healthy donors. The PCR made use of 60 Vbeta and 13 Jbeta primers. Here immunoSEQ multiplex PCR was the method, and the copy in TCRdb shows in-frame clones only, minus some. The sample includes tens of thousands of clones, around three quarters of them seen just once. Specimen: PBMCs. These receptors were taken from a woman aged 50 to 60 in good health and CMV-seropositive.

The count of this clone is one. V and J are TRBV7-2 and TRBJ2-7, with TRBD2 identical over 10 bases. V gave up 5 bases and J gave up 9 bases; unmatched junction bases: 13. CDR1 is SGHTA and CDR2 is FQGNSA in the germline V gene. This CDR3 is built from 15 residues. The DNA of the CDR3 is TGTGCCAGCAGCCCCAGCGGGGGGGCCTCCAACGTGCAGTACTTC. Translating it yields CASSPSGGASNVQYF.

The chain joins TRBV5-6 to TRBJ2-1, with TRBD2 identical over 9 bases. Germline CDR1 and CDR2: SGHDT and YYEEEE. V was clipped by 3 bases and J by 9 bases; unmatched bases: 4. The CDR3 totals 13 residues. In DNA form, the CDR3 reads TGTGCCAGCAGCTGGGCGGGAGGGTTTGAGCAGTTCTTC. This codes for CASSWAGGFEQFF.

This clone has a handful of counts. The V gene is TRBV9, the J gene TRBJ1-2, with a weak D call TRBD1 (6 bases). Germline assignment: CDR1 SGDLS and CDR2 YYNGEE. The CDR3 has 13 amino acids. Trimming cost V 1 base and J 6 bases, with 10 bases left between them. The CDR3 region has the DNA TGTGCCAGCAGCGTATCAGGGGCACATGGCTACACCTTC. This sequence encodes CASSVSGAHGYTF.

This chain links TRBV11-2 with TRBJ2-5; TRBD1 matches 7 bases. The CDR3 runs to 15 residues. V was pared by 5 bases and J by 4 bases, with 10 bases of the junction left unmatched. Germline values: CDR1 SGHAT, CDR2 FQNNGV. This CDR3 is CASSIATGTGETQYF. The CDR3 DNA follows: TGTGCCAGCAGCATAGCGACAGGGACGGGAGAGACCCAGTACTTC.

This chain connects TRBV6-1 to TRBJ2-3, with TRBD2 matching 14 bases. Per germline, CDR1 MNHNS and CDR2 SASEGT. The CDR3 has 14 amino acids. V was pared by 6 bases and J by 6 bases, with 2 bases of the junction left unmatched. This CDR3 is CASRTSGGADTQYF. CDR3 DNA sequence: TGTGCCAGCAGGACTAGCGGGGGGGCGGATACGCAGTATTTT.

The chain is built from TRBV6-6 and TRBJ1-6; 9 bases fit TRBD1. Germline assignment: CDR1 MNHNY and CDR2 SVGAGI (reference sequence). Losses at the gene ends were 7 bases for V and 9 bases for J; bases not matched to a gene: 7. CDR3 length: 14 residues. The CDR3 spells CASTGGQGGSPLHF. CDR3 in DNA: TGTGCCAGCACCGGGGGACAGGGAGGTTCACCCCTCCACTTT.

The chain has TRBV18 and TRBJ2-7; 9 bases line up with TRBD1. This CDR3 has 13 residues. Germline V gene data show CDR1 as KGHSH and CDR2 as LQKENI. Trimming removed 2 bases from V and 6 bases from J; junction bases left unmatched: 2. The CDR3 DNA sequence: TGTGCCAGCTCACCAGGGACAGGGTCCGAGCAGTACTTC. Protein product: CASSPGTGSEQYF.

The chain has TRBV11-3 and TRBJ2-7; 7 bases fit TRBD1. The CDR3 is 14 amino acids. V was clipped by 3 bases and J by 5 bases; unmatched bases: 7. In germline, CDR1 is SGHNT, CDR2 YENEEA. The CDR3 is CASSFSGGVNEQYF. The CDR3 DNA reads TGTGCCAGCAGCTTTTCAGGGGGAGTCAACGAGCAGTACTTC.

This sequence joins TRBV28 and TRBJ1-5; D unclear. The germline gives CDR1 MDHEN, CDR2 SYDVKM. Trimming removed 6 bases at V and 0 bases at J, with 9 bases between. This CDR3 region has 14 residues. CDR3 region: CASSQRLSNQPQHF. For the CDR3, the DNA is TGTGCCAGCAGCCAGCGGCTTAGCAATCAGCCCCAGCATTTT.

In its sample, this clone was seen a few times. This chain joins TRBV7-2 and TRBJ2-7, with TRBD1 matching over 9 bases. J gave up 2 bases and V 10 bases, and 12 bases lay outside the gene matches. The CDR3 totals 15 residues. Germline CDR1 is SGHTA and CDR2 is FQGNSA. CDR3 region: CAILRLDRGAYEQYF. The CDR3 nucleotides read TGTGCCATTCTCCGCCTGGACAGGGGTGCCTACGAGCAGTACTTC.

Only a few counts were recorded for this clone. V and J are TRBV30 and TRBJ1-5; TRBD1 might be the D (6 bases). This CDR3 contains 12 residues. The V gene lost 7 bases and the J gene lost 6 bases, with 13 bases spanning the gap. Germline V gives CDR1 GTSNPN, CDR2 SVGIG (reference sequence). The CDR3 loop reads CAYLIQGQPQHF. The CDR3 bases are TGTGCCTACTTAATACAGGGTCAGCCCCAGCATTTT.